A single sample gave rise to the 18 T cell receptor beta chains below, sequenced in a study of regulatory T cells in long-lasting Graves disease. Time point specified: newly diagnosed GD, antithyroid drugs for less than 3 months. There was RNA extracted from PBMCs, and the TCR library was made from it. In building TCR beta libraries, iRepertoire HTBI primers were used together with Arm-PCR of CDR3 regions. TCRdb redid the calling of the multiplex PCR reads with MiXCR, one entry per CDR3 protein. The sample has about 540,000 distinct CDR3 sequences; around an eighth are singletons. The sample was also linked to a second study, of T cells in Graves' hyperthyroidism and ophthalmopathy.

Sequences were derived from peripheral blood mononuclear cells (PBMCs), sampled at new diagnosis, from a patient treated with antithyroid drugs. The receptor set was obtained from a man aged 25-45 years with Graves disease.

Concerning this clonotype: This likely reflects a read error, since a far larger clone is one base away. The chain joins TRBV7-9 to TRBJ2-3; 7 positions match TRBD2. The CDR3 sequence is 14 residues long. CDR1 and CDR2 (germline): SEHNR, FQNEAQ (reference sequence). CDR3 in DNA: TGTGCCAGCAGCGGGAAGGGACTAACAGATATGCAGTATTTT. This sequence encodes CASSGKGLTDMQYF. The entire variable domain, with the rest obtained from reference TRBV7-9 and TRBJ2-3, is as follows: DTGVSQNPRHKITKRGQNVTFRCDPISEHNRLYWYRQTLGQGPEFLTYFQNEAQLEKSRLLSDRFSAERPKGSFSTLEIQRTEQGDSAMYLCASSGKGLTDMQYFGPGTRLTVL.

This clonotype was picked up many times. The CDR3 DNA reads TGTGCCTGGAATGATGCTGTCCGCTATGGCTACACCTTC. Encoded protein: CAWNDAVRYGYTF. The V call is TRBV30, the J call TRBJ1-2, with D hard to call. With 4 bases removed from V and 4 bases from J, the gap between germline ends came to 13 bases. CDR1 GTSNPN and CDR2 SVGIG come from the germline V gene (reference sequence). The CDR3 sequence is 13 residues long.

The chain carries TRBV7-2 and TRBJ2-5, with a possible D match to TRBD1 (6 bases). CDR3 length equals 16 residues. V lost 1 base and J lost 5, with 17 bases in between. The germline gives CDR1 SGHTA, CDR2 FQGNSA. The CDR3 DNA sequence: TGTGCCAGCAGCTTAGGTCTTACTCAGGGGCGGGAGACCCAGTACTTC. Residues: CASSLGLTQGRETQYF.

The rearrangement uses TRBV12-3 or TRBV12-4 and TRBJ2-1, with TRBD2 matching 10 bases. The junction had 4 bases not matched to a gene; V was cut back by 1 base and J by 7 bases. The CDR3 contains 15 residues. The CDR3 loop is CASSLGGGLANEQFF. The CDR3 DNA reads TGTGCCAGCAGTTTAGGGGGGGGACTAGCGAATGAGCAGTTCTTC.

This clonotype was recorded a few times. This chain links TRBV28 with TRBJ1-5, with 7 bases matching TRBD1. V shed 6 bases, J shed 1 base, and the junction held 9 bases outside the gene matches. Germline V gives CDR1 MDHEN, CDR2 SYDVKM. This CDR3 spans 16 amino acids. The CDR3 reads CASRIGAGGSNQPQHF. The CDR3 DNA sequence: TGTGCCAGCAGGATAGGGGCAGGGGGAAGCAATCAGCCCCAGCATTTT. Full variable domain (remainder filled in from reference TRBV28 and TRBJ1-5): DVKVTQSSRYLVKRTGEKVFLECVQDMDHENMFWYRQDPGLGLRLIYFSYDVKMKEKGDIPEGYSVSREKKERFSLILESASTNQTSMYLCASRIGAGGSNQPQHFGDGTRLSIL.

This clonotype showed up many times. The chain carries TRBV5-1 and TRBJ2-3, with no clear D. CDR1 is SGHRS and CDR2 is YFSETQ in the germline V gene. This CDR3 spans 12 amino acids. V shed 4 bases and J shed 4 bases, with 7 bases lying between them. CDR3 in amino acids: CASSVHSDTQYF. DNA for the CDR3: TGCGCCAGCAGCGTTCATTCAGATACGCAGTATTTT.

This chain joins TRBV12-3 or TRBV12-4 and TRBJ2-7; 8 bases are a match to TRBD1. This CDR3 spans 14 amino acids. The V and J ends lost 5 bases and 4 bases, in that order; junction bases with no gene match: 7. The CDR3 sequence is CASSPRQGFYEQYF. The CDR3 DNA reads TGTGCCAGCAGTCCCCGACAGGGGTTTTACGAGCAGTACTTC.

The V call is TRBV2, the J call TRBJ1-1, with a weak D call TRBD1 (5 bases). The CDR3 length is 17 residues. The germline V gene encodes CDR1 SNHLY and CDR2 FYNNEI. V lost 4 bases to trimming and J lost 4 bases, with 22 bases between them. CDR3 sequence reads: CASSGGDGSYHGTEAFF. The CDR3 DNA reads as TGTGCCAGCAGTGGGGGGGACGGTTCCTACCACGGCACTGAAGCTTTCTTT.

This clonotype was detected ten times or more. V and J are TRBV11-2 and TRBJ2-3; no reliable D call. The V gene's germline CDR1 is SGHAT and CDR2 FQNNGV. This CDR3 is built from 15 residues. Trimming pared 0 bases from V and 0 bases from J, leaving 7 bases between. The DNA for the CDR3 is TGTGCCAGCAGCTTAGATGCGGTTAGCACAGATACGCAGTATTTT. This gives the protein CASSLDAVSTDTQYF.

The chain employs TRBV20-1 and TRBJ1-1; maybe TRBD1 (6 bases). There are 14 residues in the CDR3. Deletions cut 3 bases from V and 2 bases from J, with 13 bases between. CDR1 is DFQATT, CDR2 SNEGSKA, per germline (reference sequence). The CDR3 region is CSARGGALNTEAFF. The CDR3 nucleotides read TGCAGTGCTAGGGGGGGGGCCTTAAACACTGAAGCTTTCTTT.

In its sample, this clonotype was seen many times. This rearrangement joins TRBV6-1 to TRBJ2-3; D is perhaps TRBD2 (5 bases). CDR3 size: 15 residues. Germline V gene data show CDR1 as MNHNS and CDR2 as SASEGT. V lost 4 bases to trimming and J lost 2 bases, with 13 bases between them. CDR3 region: CASSGEKFATDTQYF. In DNA, the CDR3 is TGTGCCAGCAGTGGGGAGAAATTCGCCACAGATACGCAGTATTTT.

This clonotype was counted ten times or more. V gene TRBV19 combines with J gene TRBJ1-1; D may be TRBD1 (5 bases). The CDR3 is made up of 15 amino acids. Trimming left V 5 bases short and J 4 bases short, with 17 bases between. CDR1 and CDR2 from the germline V gene are LNHDA and SQIVND (reference sequence). The CDR3 DNA sequence: TGTGCCAGTAGTGTCTCCAGGGACGGGGGCACTGAAGCTTTCTTT. Translation: CASSVSRDGGTEAFF. Full variable domain (outside the CDR3, taken from reference TRBV19 and TRBJ1-1): DGGITQSPKYLFRKEGQNVTLSCEQNLNHDAMYWYRQDPGQGLRLIYYSQIVNDFQKGDIAEGYSVSREKKESFPLTVTSAQKNPTAFYLCASSVSRDGGTEAFFGQGTRLTVV.

This clonotype was detected many times. V and J are TRBV29-1 and TRBJ1-4; D remains unclear. CDR1 SQVTM and CDR2 ANQGSEA come from the germline V gene. Trimming took 7 bases from V and 7 from J, leaving 13 bases between them. The CDR3 is 12 amino acids. CDR3 nucleotide sequence: TGCAGCGCTACCAAGGGCCGTGAAAAACTGTTTTTT. Protein product: CSATKGREKLFF.

J is TRBJ2-4 and V is TRBV20-1, with TRBD2 identical over 8 bases. The CDR3 has 21 amino acids. CDR1 and CDR2 (germline): DFQATT, SNEGSKA (reference sequence). Trimming removed 3 bases from V and 1 base from J; junction bases left unmatched: 23. The chain's CDR3 is CSASSTGGRGRASLAKNIQYF. The CDR3 DNA follows: TGCAGTGCTAGCTCCACGGGGGGGAGGGGACGAGCCTCATTGGCCAAAAACATTCAGTACTTC.

There are many counts of this clonotype. The chain recombines TRBV29-1 with TRBJ2-1; tentatively, D is TRBD1 (5 bases). Germline-derived CDR1 and CDR2 are SQVTM and ANQGSEA. This CDR3 spans 14 amino acids. V shed 0 bases and J shed 7 bases, with 13 bases lying between them. The CDR3 is CSVEDPTKGNEQFF. The CDR3 DNA reads as TGCAGCGTTGAAGACCCCACAAAGGGGAATGAGCAGTTCTTC.

This clonotype was seen ten or more times. This chain joins TRBV7-9 and TRBJ2-1; TRBD1 or TRBD2 may be the D gene (5 bases each). The CDR3 extends over 16 amino acids. V lost 4 bases and J 6 bases, leaving 19 bases between the germline ends. CDR1 SEHNR and CDR2 FQNEAQ come from the germline V gene (reference sequence). The CDR3 spells CASSSDGAGLGNEQFF. DNA of the CDR3: TGTGCCAGCAGCTCCGACGGGGCCGGTCTCGGCAATGAGCAGTTCTTC. The entire variable domain, with the rest obtained from reference TRBV7-9 and TRBJ2-1, is as follows: DTGVSQNPRHKITKRGQNVTFRCDPISEHNRLYWYRQTLGQGPEFLTYFQNEAQLEKSRLLSDRFSAERPKGSFSTLEIQRTEQGDSAMYLCASSSDGAGLGNEQFFGPGTRLTVL.

The V call is TRBV6-5, the J call TRBJ2-7; 8 positions match TRBD1. Germline V gives CDR1 MNHEY, CDR2 SVGAGI. The trim removed 2 bases at V and 3 bases at J, leaving 6 bases unmatched. This CDR3 contains 15 residues. CDR3 in amino acids: CASSYGQGQHYEQYF. In DNA form, the CDR3 reads TGTGCCAGCAGTTACGGACAGGGACAGCACTACGAGCAGTACTTC.

The chain recombines TRBV20-1 with TRBJ2-5; 11 nucleotides align to TRBD2. V dropped 6 bases and J dropped 6; count of bases not matched to a gene: 6. Per the germline V gene, CDR1 is DFQATT and CDR2 is SNEGSKA (reference sequence). The CDR3 is 13 amino acids. The CDR3 region has the DNA TGCAGTGCCCCTACTAGCGGGAGAAAGACCCAGTACTTC. It specifies CSAPTSGRKTQYF.